Presented here are 2 T cell receptor beta chains from one specimen sequenced in a study of blood T cell repertoires in COVID-19. Produced via immunoSEQ multiplex PCR; TCRdb's table is partial and in-frame only. In the table there are tens of thousands of clones, roughly 90% of which are singletons. Specimen: peripheral blood. The receptors shown here come from a human donor in a cohort sampled during active COVID-19.

The gene calls are TRBV3-1 (or the pseudogene TRBV3-2) and TRBJ1-1; TRBD1 is a possible D gene (6 bases). Germline CDR1 reads LGHDT; CDR2 reads YNNKEL (reference sequence). The CDR3 extends over 17 amino acids. Trimming removed 4 bases at V and 4 bases at J, with 22 bases between. The CDR3 loop reads CASSPNANTGRGTEAFF. The CDR3 DNA sequence: TGTGCCAGCAGCCCCAATGCGAATACAGGGAGAGGCACTGAAGCTTTCTTT.

This chain links TRBV29-1 with TRBJ1-2; D is ambiguous. V was trimmed by 0 bases and J by 3 bases, leaving 11 bases between them. Germline values: CDR1 SQVTM, CDR2 ANQGSEA. This CDR3 comprises 14 residues. CDR3 residues: CSVEDRYLDYGYTF. The CDR3, as DNA: TGCAGCGTTGAAGATCGCTACTTAGACTATGGCTACACCTTC. The full variable domain, with the rest looked up from reference TRBV29-1 and TRBJ1-2, is SAVISQKPSRDICQRGTSLTIQCQVDSQVTMMFWYRQQPGQSLTLIATANQGSEATYESGFVIDKFPISRPNLTFSTLTVSNMSPEDSSIYLCSVEDRYLDYGYTFGSGTRLTVV.